A single T cell receptor (beta chain) is shown here with its context. Antigen unknown. This sample stems from a study of OX40 agonist ivuxolimab in advanced cancers. Notes on the study in general: CD8+ T cells were the subset that, on average, had more expanded clones than CD4+.

The method was immunoSEQ multiplex PCR; TCRdb's version includes in-frame clones alone and lacks a portion of them. The sample lists some 95,000 clones, around 82% occurring once. J lost 2 bases, V lost 6 bases, and 8 bases had no gene match. The CDR3 runs to 15 residues. Germline lookup yields CDR1 MDHEN and CDR2 SYDVKM. This chain uses TRBV28 with TRBJ2-7; 9 bases align to TRBD2. The sequence was obtained from an adult with an advanced solid tumor such as melanoma, head and neck, liver or kidney cancer. The specimen comprised CD4+ or CD8+ T cells sorted from blood, sampled in a trial of the OX40 agonist ivuxolimab. The CDR3 sequence: CASSPTSGPAYEQYF. CDR3 in DNA: TGTGCCAGCAGCCCAACTAGCGGGCCCGCCTACGAGCAGTACTTC.